Each of the 9 T cell receptor beta chains below was sequenced from the same sample in a study of cytomegalovirus exposure and HLA in healthy donors. The PCR contained 60 Vbeta and 13 Jbeta primers. TCRdb's table, derived via immunoSEQ multiplex PCR, lists solely in-frame clones and lacks some. The sample records 80,000 to 90,000 clones, around four fifths being singletons. Sequencing input: PBMCs. The receptors shown here come from a man between 25 and 39 years old in good health and CMV-seronegative.

V is TRBV5-1 and J is TRBJ2-7, with 10 bases lining up with TRBD1. The length of the CDR3 is 17 residues. Germline V gene sequence: CDR1 SGHRS, CDR2 YFSETQ. Germline trimming cut 4 bases from V and 1 base from J; bases unmatched to any gene: 11. Here the CDR3 reads CASSLWIGTGDSYEQYF. The DNA of the CDR3 is TGCGCCAGCAGCCTTTGGATCGGGACAGGGGATTCCTACGAGCAGTACTTC.

The genes are TRBV5-1 and TRBJ1-2, with 9 nucleotides matching TRBD1. The CDR3 runs to 14 residues. Germline V gene data show CDR1 as SGHRS and CDR2 as YFSETQ. Losses at the gene ends were 4 bases for V and 3 bases for J; bases not matched to a gene: 4. This CDR3 reads CASSEQGADYGYTF. The DNA of the CDR3 is TGCGCCAGCAGCGAACAGGGGGCCGACTATGGCTACACCTTC.

This clone was detected a few times. This chain connects TRBV5-1 to TRBJ1-4; D call uncertain. Germline V gives CDR1 SGHRS, CDR2 YFSETQ. This CDR3 comprises 14 residues. Deletions cut 5 bases from V and 7 bases from J, with 15 bases between. The CDR3 coding sequence is TGCGCCAGCAGAGTCGGGCGAGGGCTTGAAAAACTGTTTTTT. It specifies CASRVGRGLEKLFF.

This clone was observed a single time. This chain links TRBV10-3 with TRBJ1-1; 7 nucleotides agree with TRBD1. The CDR3 extends over 17 amino acids. V was clipped by 0 bases and J by 7 bases; unmatched bases: 14. Germline V gene sequence: CDR1 ENHRY, CDR2 SYGVKD. Here the CDR3 DNA reads TGTGCCATCAGTGAGTCTCAGGGACAGTTAAGGACTTTTGAAGCTTTCTTT. Translating it yields CAISESQGQLRTFEAFF.

The chain couples TRBV27 to TRBJ1-2, with D tentatively TRBD1 (6 bases). The V end lost 8 bases, the J end lost 5 bases, and 18 bases lay between the germline ends. The V gene's germline CDR1 is MNHEY and CDR2 SMNVEV (reference sequence). This CDR3 is 14 amino acids long. CDR3: CASRATGPGYGYTF. In DNA, the CDR3 is TGTGCCAGCCGGGCGACAGGCCCCGGGTATGGCTACACCTTC.

V is TRBV19 and J is TRBJ2-2, with TRBD2 matching 8 bases. With 8 bases clipped from V and 6 bases from J, the junction kept 11 bases outside the gene matches. Germline-derived CDR1 and CDR2 are LNHDA and SQIVND (reference sequence). The CDR3 contains 15 residues. CDR3 coding DNA: TGTGCCAGTGCGGGGGGTAGCGGGAAACCCGGGGAGCTGTTTTTT. Its translation: CASAGGSGKPGELFF.

This clone was seen a single time. This rearrangement joins TRBV28 to TRBJ1-5; 11 bases line up with TRBD1. V lost 5 bases, J lost 0 bases, and 6 bases stayed unmatched. This CDR3 comprises 17 residues. Germline V gene lookup returns CDR1 MDHEN and CDR2 SYDVKM. CDR3 protein: CASSTGTGGLSNQPQHF. For the CDR3, the DNA is TGTGCCAGCAGTACCGGGACAGGGGGTCTTAGCAATCAGCCCCAGCATTTT.

The chain uses TRBV11-2 and TRBJ2-3, with a tentative D call TRBD1 (6 bases). V was clipped by 5 bases and J by 3 bases, with 15 bases between them. The length of the CDR3 is 15 residues. Per the germline V gene, CDR1 is SGHAT and CDR2 is FQNNGV. Here the CDR3 DNA reads TGTGCCAGCAGCGATACCGGGACACATACAGATACGCAGTATTTT. It translates to CASSDTGTHTDTQYF.

The rearrangement joins TRBV5-1 to TRBJ2-7; D may be TRBD2 (6 bases). V was cut by 4 bases and J by 3 bases, with 14 bases left in between. CDR1 is SGHRS and CDR2 is YFSETQ in the germline V gene. There are 14 residues in the CDR3. CDR3 bases: TGCGCCAGCAGCCATTCTACTAGCCTCTACGAGCAGTACTTC. This gives the protein CASSHSTSLYEQYF.